These 21 T cell receptor beta chains were all obtained from the same sample, sequenced in a study of control samples from healthy donors and cancer patients. Data came from immunoSEQ multiplex PCR; TCRdb stores just in-frame clones and leaves some out. Seen here are over 150,000 clones, 95% to 96% observed once, and the top ten hold approximately 0.97%. The sequenced material came from blood. These receptors all stem from a woman in her twenties or thirties in good health.

The V call is TRBV13, the J call TRBJ2-2, with TRBD1 matching over 7 bases. The CDR3 is 15 residues long. The junction had 4 bases not matched to a gene; V was cut back by 2 bases and J by 4 bases. Germline V gives CDR1 PRHDT, CDR2 FYEKMQ (reference sequence). The CDR3 nucleotides are TGTGCCAGCAGCTTATACAGGGGAGTCACCGGGGAGCTGTTTTTT. Translation gives CASSLYRGVTGELFF.

V is TRBV3-1 (or the pseudogene TRBV3-2) and J is TRBJ2-2, with unresolved D. Trimming pared 3 bases from V and 2 bases from J, leaving 4 bases between. This CDR3 is 13 amino acids long. CDR1 and CDR2 from the germline V gene are LGHDT and YNNKEL (reference sequence). DNA of the CDR3: TGTGCCAGCAGCCAGGGCAACACCGGGGAGCTGTTTTTT. Its protein is CASSQGNTGELFF.

The J gene is TRBJ1-6, the V gene TRBV4-1; 8 nucleotides agree with TRBD1. V dropped 6 bases and J dropped 9; count of bases not matched to a gene: 19. This CDR3 has 18 residues. Germline V lookup: CDR1 MGHRA, CDR2 YSYEKL. CDR3 sequence reads: CASSTGTGGEMVISPLHF. CDR3 bases: TGCGCCAGCAGTACCGGGACAGGCGGAGAGATGGTGATTTCACCCCTCCACTTT.

The gene calls are TRBV2 and TRBJ2-7, with D perhaps matching TRBD2 (6 bases). V dropped 1 base and J dropped 6 bases, with 16 bases sitting between them. CDR3 length equals 15 residues. Germline values: CDR1 SNHLY, CDR2 FYNNEI. This CDR3 reads CASSEGGLPHPEQYF. The DNA for the CDR3 is TGTGCCAGCAGTGAAGGGGGACTCCCTCACCCCGAGCAGTACTTC.

This chain connects TRBV5-1 to TRBJ1-2; D is ambiguous. Germline CDR1 reads SGHRS; CDR2 reads YFSETQ. V was trimmed by 7 bases and J by 2 bases, leaving 15 bases between them. The length of the CDR3 is 14 residues. CDR3 sequence (DNA): TGCGCCAGCTACCCGGGAACACAAAACTATGGCTACACCTTC. Protein sequence: CASYPGTQNYGYTF. The complete variable domain, with remaining parts taken from reference TRBV5-1 and TRBJ1-2, reads KAGVTQTPRYLIKTRGQQVTLSCSPISGHRSVSWYQQTPGQGLQFLFEYFSETQRNKGNFPGRFSGRQFSNSRSEMNVSTLELGDSALYLCASYPGTQNYGYTFGSGTRLTVV.

V usage is TRBV4-1 and J usage is TRBJ1-1; the D gene is possibly TRBD1 (6 bases). Trimming removed 1 base at V and 3 bases at J, with 9 bases between. In germline, CDR1 is MGHRA, CDR2 YSYEKL. The CDR3 contains 14 residues. CDR3: CASSQGRGDTEAFF. CDR3 nucleotides: TGCGCCAGCAGCCAAGGGAGGGGGGACACTGAAGCTTTCTTT.

This chain connects TRBV11-2 to TRBJ2-3; 8 bases agree with TRBD1. The germline CDR1 and CDR2 sequences are SGHAT and FQNNGV. CDR3 size: 18 residues. V lost 0 bases to trimming and J lost 3 bases; unmatched junction nucleotides: 11. CDR3 amino acids: CASSLEETGVGMTDTQYF. In DNA, the CDR3 is TGTGCCAGCAGCTTAGAGGAGACAGGGGTCGGTATGACAGATACGCAGTATTTT.

This chain links TRBV3-1 (or the pseudogene TRBV3-2) with TRBJ2-2, with TRBD1 matching over 7 bases. The CDR3 consists of 16 residues. From germline, CDR1 is LGHDT and CDR2 YNNKEL (reference sequence). V gave up 3 bases and J gave up 1 base; unmatched junction bases: 5. CDR3 sequence reads: CASSHRQGENTGELFF. Here the CDR3 DNA reads TGTGCCAGCAGCCACAGACAGGGAGAGAACACCGGGGAGCTGTTTTTT.

The chain joins TRBV28 to TRBJ2-2; the match to TRBD2 covers 7 bases. V gave up 2 bases and J gave up 7 bases; unmatched junction bases: 4. The CDR3 covers 14 residues. Germline CDR1 reads MDHEN; CDR2 reads SYDVKM. The CDR3 coding sequence is TGTGCCAGCAGTTTAGCGGGAGCGGGCGGGGAGCTGTTTTTT. Its translation: CASSLAGAGGELFF.

The rearrangement links TRBV14 to TRBJ2-3; possibly TRBD1 for D (7 bases). The V end lost 5 bases, the J end lost 4 bases, and 19 bases lay between the germline ends. Germline loops: CDR1 SGHDN, CDR2 FVKESK. The CDR3 is 16 amino acids. CDR3 in amino acids: CASSLRQGGIADTQYF. CDR3 nucleotides: TGTGCCAGCAGCTTGCGACAGGGAGGTATAGCAGATACGCAGTATTTT.

The chain employs TRBV28 and TRBJ1-1; D gene uncertain. The CDR3 loop spans 13 amino acids. CDR1 and CDR2 from the germline V gene are MDHEN and SYDVKM. Trimming shortened V by 3 bases and J by 2 bases, and 7 bases separated the two germline ends. In nucleotides, the CDR3 is TGTGCCAGCAGTTTTTATGGCAACACTGAAGCTTTCTTT. Translating gives CASSFYGNTEAFF.

This clone was detected once. The chain uses TRBV30 and TRBJ1-3; D not certain. Germline V gene data show CDR1 as GTSNPN and CDR2 as SVGIG (reference sequence). Between the trimmed V and J ends, which lost 5 bases and 0 bases, there was a span of 17 bases. The CDR3 spans 16 residues. The CDR3 DNA reads TGTGCCTGGGACCCGGGTGAGGGCTTCTCTGGAAACACCATATATTTT. This sequence encodes CAWDPGEGFSGNTIYF. Filled out from reference TRBV30 and TRBJ1-3, the complete variable domain reads SQTIHQWPATLVQPVGSPLSLECTVEGTSNPNLYWYRQAAGRGLQLLFYSVGIGQISSEVPQNLSASRPQDRQFILSSKKLLLSDSGFYLCAWDPGEGFSGNTIYFGEGSWLTVV.

The DNA for the CDR3 is TGTGCCAGTAGTATAGATTCCTCAGGGGGCACTGAAGCTTTCTTT. It translates to CASSIDSSGGTEAFF. V is TRBV19 and J is TRBJ1-1; TRBD1 aligns across 7 bases. Germline V gives CDR1 LNHDA, CDR2 SQIVND (reference sequence). The CDR3 spans 15 residues. With V trimmed by 0 bases and J by 4 bases, 5 bases remained unmatched. The variable domain in full, with the rest retrieved from reference TRBV19 and TRBJ1-1, is DGGITQSPKYLFRKEGQNVTLSCEQNLNHDAMYWYRQDPGQGLRLIYYSQIVNDFQKGDIAEGYSVSREKKESFPLTVTSAQKNPTAFYLCASSIDSSGGTEAFFGQGTRLTVV.

The chain employs TRBV28 and TRBJ1-2, with a possible D match to TRBD1 (5 bases). The CDR3 loop spans 13 amino acids. Germline V CDR1 and CDR2: MDHEN, SYDVKM. Trimming pared 6 bases from V and 5 bases from J, leaving 13 bases between. Here the CDR3 reads CASRPLREYGYTF. CDR3 bases: TGTGCCAGCAGACCGCTCAGGGAATATGGCTACACCTTC.

V is TRBV21-1 and J is TRBJ2-4; the table assigns TRBD1, which was not confirmed against the DNA. TRBV21-1 is flagged as a pseudogene. CDR3 size: 17 residues. CDR3 amino acids: CASGKGQGPIAKNIQYF. CDR3 DNA: TGTGCCAGCGGAAAAGGACAGGGGCCAATAGCCAAAAACATTCAGTACTTC.

CDR3 DNA sequence: TGTGCCAGCAGCCCCCAACCCGGGACAGTTAATGAAAAACTGTTTTTT. Its translation: CASSPQPGTVNEKLFF. The chain couples TRBV3-1 (or the pseudogene TRBV3-2) to TRBJ1-4, with 7 bases fitting TRBD1. The CDR3 has 16 residues. Trimming removed 4 bases from V and 4 bases from J; junction bases left unmatched: 9. CDR1 LGHDT and CDR2 YNNKEL come from the germline V gene (reference sequence).

This clone appeared a single time. The chain uses TRBV6-5 and TRBJ1-3; D is possibly TRBD1 (6 bases). Deletions cut 6 bases from V and 0 bases from J, with 12 bases between. The CDR3 has 15 residues. CDR1 and CDR2 (germline): MNHEY, SVGAGI. The CDR3 bases are TGTGCCAGCAGCGAGACAGGCACCTCTGGAAACACCATATATTTT. Translating gives CASSETGTSGNTIYF.

The genes are TRBV6-5 and TRBJ2-3; 10 bases are shared with TRBD2. The V gene end was trimmed by 5 bases and the J gene end by 2 bases; junction bases not matched to a gene: 4. This CDR3 spans 15 amino acids. The germline CDR1 and CDR2 sequences are MNHEY and SVGAGI. CDR3 residues: CASSLAGADTDTQYF. CDR3 coding DNA: TGTGCCAGCAGTCTAGCGGGGGCCGACACAGATACGCAGTATTTT.

The chain employs TRBV5-1 and TRBJ1-2; D is unresolved. Germline values: CDR1 SGHRS, CDR2 YFSETQ. There are 16 residues in the CDR3. Trimming left V 0 bases short and J 0 bases short, with 12 bases between. CDR3 bases: TGCGCCAGCAGCTTGGGCCGGGCTCAAGCTAACTATGGCTACACCTTC. As protein: CASSLGRAQANYGYTF.

This chain connects TRBV28 to TRBJ1-5; D gene ambiguous. Germline CDR1 reads MDHEN; CDR2 reads SYDVKM. Between the trimmed V and J ends, which lost 5 bases and 6 bases, there was a span of 11 bases. The CDR3 runs 13 residues. The CDR3 loop is CASSTRPIQPQHF. CDR3 coding DNA: TGTGCCAGCAGTACCCGTCCCATTCAGCCCCAGCATTTT.

The chain is built from TRBV11-2 and TRBJ2-7, with D possibly TRBD2 on 6 matching bases. The CDR3 is made up of 17 amino acids. V dropped 1 base and J dropped 0 bases, with 16 bases sitting between them. In germline, CDR1 is SGHAT, CDR2 FQNNGV. The CDR3 bases are TGTGCCAGCAGCTTAGGGACCGGGAGAGGGGCCTCCTACGAGCAGTACTTC. Protein: CASSLGTGRGASYEQYF. The whole variable domain, filled in from reference TRBV11-2 and TRBJ2-7, reads EAGVAQSPRYKIIEKRQSVAFWCNPISGHATLYWYQQILGQGPKLLIQFQNNGVVDDSQLPKDRFSAERLKGVDSTLKIQPAKLEDSAVYLCASSLGTGRGASYEQYFGPGTRLTVT.